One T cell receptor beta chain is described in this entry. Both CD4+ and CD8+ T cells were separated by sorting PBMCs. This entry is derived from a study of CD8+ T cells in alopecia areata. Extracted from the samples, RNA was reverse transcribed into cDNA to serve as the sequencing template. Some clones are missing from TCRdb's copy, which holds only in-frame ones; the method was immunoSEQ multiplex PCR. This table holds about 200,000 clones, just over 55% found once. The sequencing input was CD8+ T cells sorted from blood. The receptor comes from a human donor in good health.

The CDR3 reads CASSPPGYHEQYF. The CDR3 bases are TGTGCCAGCAGCCCTCCGGGGTACCACGAGCAGTACTTC. The genes are TRBV14 and TRBJ2-7; TRBD2 is a possible D gene (5 bases). Germline V lookup: CDR1 SGHDN, CDR2 FVKESK. This CDR3 is 13 amino acids long. Trimming shortened V by 4 bases and J by 5 bases, and 12 bases separated the two germline ends.